This TCR beta chain was found in a study of T cells in localized non-small cell lung cancer. Comments on this clone: Its antigen remains unknown.

The CDR3 contains 17 residues. The V end was cut by 1 base, the J end by 5 bases, with 20 bases between. The germline gives CDR1 SEHNR, CDR2 FQNEAQ (reference sequence). The data were produced by immunoSEQ multiplex PCR, yet TCRdb's version contains in-frame clones alone and is incomplete. Found here are 30,000 to 40,000 clones, 85% to 90% of them singletons; the top ten hold around 4.1%. Notes on the study in general: Of the tissues analyzed, uninvolved adjacent lung showed maximal T cell clonality, greater than tumor. A median about 56 of the top 100 tumor clones appeared in adjacent lung.

This sequence joins TRBV7-9 and TRBJ1-2; D is ambiguous. This clonotype originated in a man between 40 and 70 years old with stage I lung adenocarcinoma. This sample comprised peripheral blood, obtained before any cancer treatment. DNA for the CDR3: TGTGCCAGCAGCTTAGGTTCTCGGAGTGTAGCGGGGTATGGCTACACCTTC. This codes for CASSLGSRSVAGYGYTF.